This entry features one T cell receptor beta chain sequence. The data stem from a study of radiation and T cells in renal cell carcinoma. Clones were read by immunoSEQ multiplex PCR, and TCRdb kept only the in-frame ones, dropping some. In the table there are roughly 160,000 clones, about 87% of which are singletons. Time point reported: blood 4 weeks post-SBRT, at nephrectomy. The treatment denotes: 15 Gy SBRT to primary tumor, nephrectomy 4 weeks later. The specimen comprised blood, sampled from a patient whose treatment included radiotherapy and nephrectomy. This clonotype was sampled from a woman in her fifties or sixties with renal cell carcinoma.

The CDR3 bases are TGTGCCAGTCTAAAGGGCATTTATAATTCACCCCTCCACTTT. Its protein product is CASLKGIYNSPLHF. J is TRBJ1-6 and V is TRBV28; no firm D call. Germline V gene data show CDR1 as MDHEN and CDR2 as SYDVKM. This CDR3 spans 14 amino acids. V shed 9 bases and J shed 4 bases, with 13 bases lying between them.